Listed here are 4 T cell receptor beta chains from one sample, sequenced in a study of T cell clonality in common variable immunodeficiency. Only in-frame clones appear in the TCRdb table, and some are missing; sequencing was by immunoSEQ multiplex PCR. The profile covers around 29,000 clones, none occurring a single time. Sequencing was carried out using peripheral blood mononuclear cells. All receptors derive from a person between 18 and 75 years old in good health.

This clone has at least ten counts. The sequenced part of the CDR3 DNA is TGTGCCAGCTCACCTCCAGGGGTGGAAAAA. Its translation: CASSPPGVEK. The full CDR3 protein is CASSPPGVEKLFF. The V gene is TRBV18, the J gene TRBJ1-4, with TRBD1 as a possible D gene (6 bases). The CDR3 goes on 3 residues after the read ends, and that part is filled in from the germline J gene. This CDR3 comprises 13 residues. Between the trimmed V and J ends, which lost 3 bases and 8 bases, there was a span of 10 bases. In germline, CDR1 is KGHSH, CDR2 LQKENI.

This clone was picked up many times. The missing CDR3 end, 3 residues past where the read stops, is filled in from the germline J gene. The chain employs TRBV19 and TRBJ1-6; no definite D call. The V and J ends lost 3 bases and 7 bases respectively, with 19 bases between them. CDR3 length: 17 amino acids. Germline V lookup: CDR1 LNHDA, CDR2 SQIVND (reference sequence). Here the CDR3 reads CASSILARRGLNSPLHF. Incomplete CDR3 DNA: TGTGCCAGTAGTATCCTGGCCAGACGGGGTTTGAATTCACCC.

This clone appeared many times. The CDR3 extends 3 residues past the end of the read, so its final part is completed from the germline J gene. V and J are TRBV12-3 or TRBV12-4 and TRBJ2-7; the D gene is possibly TRBD1 (5 bases). The CDR3 length is 13 residues. V was trimmed by 5 bases and J by 2 bases, leaving 10 bases between them. CDR3 DNA, as far as it was read: TGTGCCAGCAGTAGGGGCTTTACCTACGAG. It codes for CASSRGFTYE. The CDR3, in full, reads CASSRGFTYEQYF.

This clone has a count of ten or more. With the read ending 3 residues before the CDR3 end, the germline J gene is used to fill in that end. V gene TRBV20-1 combines with J gene TRBJ1-1, with D perhaps matching TRBD1 (5 bases). The ends were cut back, 6 bases at V and 3 bases at J, with 14 bases in the middle. This CDR3 is 13 amino acids long. Germline assignment: CDR1 DFQATT and CDR2 SNEGSKA (reference sequence). The covered CDR3 bases are TGCAGTGCAGATCAGGGTCGTCACACTGAA. It yields the protein CSADQGRHTE. The complete CDR3 sequence is CSADQGRHTEAFF.